The subject of this entry is one T cell receptor beta chain. This clone has just a few counts. No cognate antigen has been identified for it. No base-level quality is on record; no much larger clone is a single base apart. The source of the sample is a study of blood T cell repertoires in COVID-19 (dated by TCRdb to the early 2020s). With regard to the full study: Collaborator samples came from the United States, Italy and Spain and covered acute and convalescent phases of COVID-19. The prospective study material was composed of cDNA or gDNA derived from T cells, B-cell-depleted T cells, or PBMCs. Deeply sampled blood TCRbeta repertoires from subjects exposed to, actively infected with, or recovered from COVID-19 were included in the dataset. The repertoires were released in a freely available public database meant as a resource for research on the immune response to SARS-CoV-2. Samples came from the ongoing ImmuneRACE study (first 160 participants) plus 1,254 subjects from 6 global collaborators. Nearly every sample came with metadata listing a de-identified subject ID, COVID-19 status, age in years and sex. Where HLA class I and class II types were available, the types were taken from metadata supplied by the sample provider, not from assay-based typing.

General findings and caveats noted by the study authors: The amount of clinical and demographic metadata varied by source and participant and was provided uncurated.

TCRbeta CDR3 regions were amplified from genomic DNA using the immunoSEQ Assay, a bias-controlled multiplex PCR. The original pipeline was this. The number of nucleated cells in each sample was estimated from the amplification of reference gene primers within the assay. To quantify the absolute abundance of each unique TCRbeta CDR3 rearrangement, sequence reads were collapsed and filtered. For each sample, productive Simpson clonality was calculated as the square root of Simpson's diversity index over productive rearrangements. What TCRdb holds here is the immuneACCESS table cut down to in-frame rearrangements. Part of the clones is not present; checked against another copy, under half of the missing clones reflect an unresolved V gene, and the others are unexplained. V and J calls and clone size follow that table, whereas D and trimming were derived from the DNA. Within this sample are about 110,000 clones, with approximately 83% of them counted one time only. Roughly 4.1% of the sample is taken by the ten largest.

Collaborating institutions collected whole blood in K2EDTA tubes following their own protocols. For TCRbeta analysis, collaborators shipped samples as frozen whole blood, isolated PBMCs, or DNA extracted from either of those sample types. The CDR3, cysteine through phenylalanine, is 14 amino acids long. CDR3 DNA only is kept here, 42 bases in frame from base 1. Via the germline V gene (reference sequence), CDR1 is SEHNR and CDR2 FQNEAQ. V is reduced by 1 base and J by 6 bases, leaving a spacing of 10 bases between them. The TCR was taken from a woman between 65 and 79 years old with acute or convalescent COVID-19. The sample comprised peripheral blood. The rearrangement combines TRBV7-9 with TRBJ2-1, and the D gene may be TRBD1, 5 bases matching. The CDR3 is CASSLGQQVNEQFF. The nucleotide sequence reads as follows: TGTGCCAGCAGCTTAGGCCAACAGGTCAATGAGCAGTTCTTC.